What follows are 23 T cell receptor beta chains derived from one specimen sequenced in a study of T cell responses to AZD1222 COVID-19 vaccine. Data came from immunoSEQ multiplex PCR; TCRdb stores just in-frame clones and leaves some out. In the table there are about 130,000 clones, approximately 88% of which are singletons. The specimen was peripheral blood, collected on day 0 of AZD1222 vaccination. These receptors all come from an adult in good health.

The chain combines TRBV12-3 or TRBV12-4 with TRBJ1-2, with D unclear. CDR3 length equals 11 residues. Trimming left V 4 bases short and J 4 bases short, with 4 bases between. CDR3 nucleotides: TGTGCCAGCAGTTCGGTCTATGGCTACACCTTC. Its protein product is CASSSVYGYTF.

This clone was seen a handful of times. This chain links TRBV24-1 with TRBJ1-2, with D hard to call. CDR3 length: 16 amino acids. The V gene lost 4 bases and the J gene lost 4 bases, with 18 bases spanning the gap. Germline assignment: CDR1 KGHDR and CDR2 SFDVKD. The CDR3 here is CATSDTKTDPPYGYTF. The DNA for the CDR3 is TGTGCCACCAGTGACACAAAGACGGATCCTCCCTATGGCTACACCTTC.

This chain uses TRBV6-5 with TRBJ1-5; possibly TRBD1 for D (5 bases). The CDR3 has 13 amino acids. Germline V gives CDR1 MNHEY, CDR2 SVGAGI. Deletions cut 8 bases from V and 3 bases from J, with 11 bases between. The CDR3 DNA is TGTGCCAGCTCGAGGGGTACCAATCAGCCCCAGCATTTT. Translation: CASSRGTNQPQHF.

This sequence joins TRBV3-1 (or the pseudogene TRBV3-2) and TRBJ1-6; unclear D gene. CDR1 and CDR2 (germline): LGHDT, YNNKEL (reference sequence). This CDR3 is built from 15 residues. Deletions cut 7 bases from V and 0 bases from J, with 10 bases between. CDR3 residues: CASNTQSSYNSPLHF. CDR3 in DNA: TGTGCCAGCAACACACAGAGCTCCTATAATTCACCCCTCCACTTT.

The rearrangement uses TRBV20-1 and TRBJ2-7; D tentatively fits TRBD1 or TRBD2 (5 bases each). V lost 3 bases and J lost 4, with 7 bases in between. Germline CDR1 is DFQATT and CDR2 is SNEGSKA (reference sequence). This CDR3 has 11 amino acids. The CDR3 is CSASGGYEQYF. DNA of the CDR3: TGCAGTGCTAGTGGGGGTTACGAGCAGTACTTC.

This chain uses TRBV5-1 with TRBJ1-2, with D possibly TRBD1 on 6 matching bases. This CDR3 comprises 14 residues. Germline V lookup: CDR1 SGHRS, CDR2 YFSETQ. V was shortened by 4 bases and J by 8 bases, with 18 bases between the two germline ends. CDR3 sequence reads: CASSPVAGAGGYTF. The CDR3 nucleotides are TGCGCCAGCAGCCCCGTGGCAGGGGCAGGCGGCTACACCTTC.

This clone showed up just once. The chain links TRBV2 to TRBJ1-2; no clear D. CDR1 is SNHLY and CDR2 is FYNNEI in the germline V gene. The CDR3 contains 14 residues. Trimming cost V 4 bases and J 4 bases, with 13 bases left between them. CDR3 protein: CASSGIDKTYGYTF. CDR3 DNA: TGTGCCAGCAGTGGGATAGACAAGACCTATGGCTACACCTTC.

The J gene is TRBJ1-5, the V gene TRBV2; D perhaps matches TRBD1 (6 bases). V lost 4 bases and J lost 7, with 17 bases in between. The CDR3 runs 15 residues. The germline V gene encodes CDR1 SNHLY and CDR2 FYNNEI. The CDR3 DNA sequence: TGTGCCAGCAGTGGGACAGTCGCTGGGAAGCAGCCCCAGCATTTT. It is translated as CASSGTVAGKQPQHF.

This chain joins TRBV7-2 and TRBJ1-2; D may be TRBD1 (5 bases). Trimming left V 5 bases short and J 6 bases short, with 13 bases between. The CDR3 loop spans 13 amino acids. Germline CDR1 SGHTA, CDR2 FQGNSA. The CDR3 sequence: CASSLWSGHGYTF. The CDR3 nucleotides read TGTGCCAGCAGCCTTTGGTCGGGGCATGGCTACACCTTC.

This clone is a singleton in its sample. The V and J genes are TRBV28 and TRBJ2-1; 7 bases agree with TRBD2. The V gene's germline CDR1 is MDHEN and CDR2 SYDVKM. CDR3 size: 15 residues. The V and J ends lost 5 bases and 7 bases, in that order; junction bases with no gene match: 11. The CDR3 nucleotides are TGTGCCAGCAGTGTCACCAGCGGGGCCATTAATGAGCAGTTCTTC. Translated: CASSVTSGAINEQFF.

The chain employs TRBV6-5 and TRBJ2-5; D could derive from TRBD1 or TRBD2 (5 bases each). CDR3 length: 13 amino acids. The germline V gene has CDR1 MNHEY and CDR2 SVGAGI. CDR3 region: CVAIPGLRETQYF. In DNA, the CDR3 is TGTGTCGCCATTCCGGGGCTGCGTGAGACCCAGTACTTC.

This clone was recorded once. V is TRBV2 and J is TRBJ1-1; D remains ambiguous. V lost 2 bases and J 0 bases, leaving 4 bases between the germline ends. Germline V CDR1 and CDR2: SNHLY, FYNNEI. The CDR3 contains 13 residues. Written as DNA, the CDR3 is TGTGCCAGCAGTGAACTCTTGAACACTGAAGCTTTCTTT. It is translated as CASSELLNTEAFF.

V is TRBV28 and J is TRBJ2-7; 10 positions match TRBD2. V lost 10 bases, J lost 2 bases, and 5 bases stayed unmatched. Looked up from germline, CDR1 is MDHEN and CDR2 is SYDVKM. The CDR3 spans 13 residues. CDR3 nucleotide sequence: TGTGCCATCAAAGCGGGAGGGCCCTACGAGCAGTACTTC. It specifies CAIKAGGPYEQYF.

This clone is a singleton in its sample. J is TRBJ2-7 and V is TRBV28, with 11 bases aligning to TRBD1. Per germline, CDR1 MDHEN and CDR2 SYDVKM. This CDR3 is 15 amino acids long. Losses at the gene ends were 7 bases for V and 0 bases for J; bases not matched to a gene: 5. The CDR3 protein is CASTEGQGVSYEQYF. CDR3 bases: TGTGCCAGCACCGAGGGACAGGGGGTCTCCTACGAGCAGTACTTC.

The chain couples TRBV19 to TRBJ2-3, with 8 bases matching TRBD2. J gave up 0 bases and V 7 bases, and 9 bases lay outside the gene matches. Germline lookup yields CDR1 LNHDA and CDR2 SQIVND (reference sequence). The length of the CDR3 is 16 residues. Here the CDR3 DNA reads TGTGCCAGTACCTCCCGGGGGGGAAGGAGCACAGATACGCAGTATTTT. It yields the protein CASTSRGGRSTDTQYF.

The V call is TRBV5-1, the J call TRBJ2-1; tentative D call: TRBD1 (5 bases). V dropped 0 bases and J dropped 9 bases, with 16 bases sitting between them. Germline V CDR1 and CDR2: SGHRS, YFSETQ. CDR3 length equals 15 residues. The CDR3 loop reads CASSLGGGGSSEQFF. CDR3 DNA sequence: TGCGCCAGCAGCTTGGGGGGCGGTGGATCATCTGAGCAGTTCTTC.

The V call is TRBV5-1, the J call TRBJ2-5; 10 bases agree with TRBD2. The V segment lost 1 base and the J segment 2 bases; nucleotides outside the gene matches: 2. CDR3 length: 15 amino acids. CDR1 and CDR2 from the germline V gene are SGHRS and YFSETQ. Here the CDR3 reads CASSLTSGTQETQYF. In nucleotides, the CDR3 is TGCGCCAGCAGCTTGACTAGCGGGACGCAAGAGACCCAGTACTTC.

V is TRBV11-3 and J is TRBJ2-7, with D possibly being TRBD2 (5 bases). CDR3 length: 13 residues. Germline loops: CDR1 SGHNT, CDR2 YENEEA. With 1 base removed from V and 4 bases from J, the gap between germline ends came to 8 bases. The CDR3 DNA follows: TGTGCCAGCAGCTTAGCCAGGACTTACGAGCAGTACTTC. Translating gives CASSLARTYEQYF.

The chain's CDR3 is CASSMSWQGTYGYTF. CDR3 sequence (DNA): TGTGCCAGTAGTATGTCATGGCAGGGAACCTATGGCTACACCTTC. This chain links TRBV19 with TRBJ1-2; D is perhaps TRBD1 (5 bases). V lost 3 bases and J 4 bases, leaving 15 bases between the germline ends. Germline V gene lookup returns CDR1 LNHDA and CDR2 SQIVND (reference sequence). This CDR3 has 15 amino acids.

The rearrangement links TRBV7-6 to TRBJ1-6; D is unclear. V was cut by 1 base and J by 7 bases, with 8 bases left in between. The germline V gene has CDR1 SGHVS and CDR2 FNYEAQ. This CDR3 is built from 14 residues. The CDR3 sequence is CASSLGAGNSPLHF. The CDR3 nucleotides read TGTGCCAGCAGCTTAGGGGCAGGCAATTCACCCCTCCACTTT.

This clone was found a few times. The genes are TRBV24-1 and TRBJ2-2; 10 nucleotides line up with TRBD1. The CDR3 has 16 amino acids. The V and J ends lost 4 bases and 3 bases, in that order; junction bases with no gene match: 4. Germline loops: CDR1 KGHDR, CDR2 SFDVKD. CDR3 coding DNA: TGTGCCACCAGTGACCCCGGGACAGGGGACACCGGGGAGCTGTTTTTT. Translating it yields CATSDPGTGDTGELFF.

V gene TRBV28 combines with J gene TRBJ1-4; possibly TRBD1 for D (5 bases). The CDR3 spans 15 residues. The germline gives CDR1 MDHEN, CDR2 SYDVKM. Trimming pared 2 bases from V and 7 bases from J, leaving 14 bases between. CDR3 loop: CASSLRGQGREKLFF. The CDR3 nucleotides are TGTGCCAGCAGTTTAAGGGGTCAGGGTCGTGAAAAACTGTTTTTT.

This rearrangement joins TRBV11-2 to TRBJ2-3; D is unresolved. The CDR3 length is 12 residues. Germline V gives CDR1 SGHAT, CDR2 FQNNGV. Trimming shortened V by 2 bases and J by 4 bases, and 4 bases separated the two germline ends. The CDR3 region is CASSLRADTQYF. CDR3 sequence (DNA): TGTGCCAGCAGCTTACGGGCAGATACGCAGTATTTT.